These T cell receptor beta chains were read from a single sample in a study of blood T cells in healthy people across ages. TCRdb re-called the 5' RACE reads with MiXCR, one entry per CDR3 protein. The sample includes 1,300,000 or so distinct CDR3 sequences, approximately 59% seen only once; the top ten take more than 6%. Sequenced sample: blood. These receptors all come from a man aged 18 to 29 in good health. Each CDR3 is given with its conserved first and last residue. Each record gives: J gene, clone size, D gene, V gene, CDR3 protein, CDR3 DNA. A D gene is named only where the DNA matches it firmly. Only part of the rows carry a size: once, few, many, or a class if the clone is expanded.

TRBJ2-3 few TRBD2 TRBV29-1 CSVDVLRTSGGFADTQYF TGCAGCGTTGACGTACTACGGACTAGCGGGGGGTTTGCAGATACGCAGTATTTT
TRBJ2-7 . TRBD2 TRBV5-1 CASSPLGLDHLEQYF TGCGCCAGCAGCCCCCTAGGACTAGACCACCTCGAGCAGTACTTC
TRBJ2-2 . . TRBV27 CASSSYRAGELFF TGTGCCAGCAGTTCCTACAGGGCCGGGGAGCTGTTTTTT
TRBJ2-1 few . TRBV15 CATSREYLPNEQFF TGTGCCACCAGCAGAGAGTATTTACCCAATGAGCAGTTCTTC
TRBJ1-6 . . TRBV2 CASSTDNSPLHF TGTGCCAGCAGCACCGATAATTCACCCCTCCACTTT
TRBJ2-7 . . TRBV3-1 CASSQDYPGYEQYF TGTGCCAGCAGCCAAGATTACCCAGGCTACGAGCAGTACTTC
TRBJ2-1 . . TRBV20-1 CSACDRAPDYNEQFF TGCAGTGCTTGCGACCGGGCCCCCGACTACAATGAGCAGTTCTTC
TRBJ2-7 . TRBD1 TRBV27 CASSLGQSLNYEQYF TGTGCCAGCAGTTTGGGACAGTCTCTCAACTACGAGCAGTACTTC
TRBJ1-4 . . TRBV3-1 CASSRGTEKLFF TGTGCCAGCAGCCGCGGGACAGAAAAACTGTTTTTT
TRBJ1-5 . TRBD1 TRBV18 CASSPQNRGYSNQPQHF TGTGCCAGCTCACCCCAAAACAGGGGGTATAGCAATCAGCCCCAGCATTTT
TRBJ1-3 . . TRBV12-3/TRBV12-4 CASSLYREIYF TGTGCCAGCAGCCTCTACAGGGAAATATATTTT
TRBJ2-7 . . TRBV20-1 CSAPQTRTSYEQYF TGCAGTGCCCCCCAAACTCGGACCTCCTACGAGCAGTACTTC
TRBJ1-6 . TRBD1 TRBV11-1 CASSLDRDRESPLHF TGTGCCAGCAGCTTAGACCGGGACAGGGAATCACCCCTCCACTTT
TRBJ1-4 . . TRBV2 CASSEEWVATNEKLFF TGTGCCAGCAGTGAAGAATGGGTCGCAACTAATGAAAAACTGTTTTTT
TRBJ2-1 . . TRBV2 CASSEAAGFASYEQFF TGTGCCAGCAGTGAAGCAGCAGGGTTTGCCTCCTACGAGCAGTTCTTC
TRBJ2-7 . . TRBV20-1 CSAYQGSTYEQYF TGCAGTGCTTACCAGGGGAGTACCTACGAGCAGTACTTC
TRBJ2-5 . . TRBV24-1 CATSDFRDNQETQYF TGTGCCACCAGTGATTTCCGTGACAACCAAGAGACCCAGTACTTC
TRBJ2-1 few . TRBV5-5 CASSFRLSDGDNEQFF TGTGCCAGCAGCTTTAGGTTGTCAGATGGGGACAATGAGCAGTTCTTC
TRBJ1-2 . . TRBV18 CASSPGDKYGYTF TGTGCCAGCTCACCGGGGGACAAGTATGGCTACACCTTC
TRBJ2-1 . . TRBV20-1 CSAQLTMPAYNEQFF TGCAGTGCTCAGCTGACCATGCCCGCCTACAATGAGCAGTTCTTC
TRBJ2-7 . TRBD2 TRBV4-2 CASSQDTSGSREQYF TGTGCCAGCAGCCAAGATACTAGCGGGAGTCGCGAGCAGTACTTC
TRBJ2-3 . . TRBV12-3/TRBV12-4 CASSPGTGAADTQYF TGTGCCAGCAGCCCCGGTACTGGGGCGGCAGATACGCAGTATTTT
TRBJ1-2 . . TRBV20-1 CSAAPGARAHYGYTF TGCAGTGCTGCCCCAGGGGCCAGGGCTCACTATGGCTACACCTTC
TRBJ2-1 few . TRBV7-9 CASSFLVGGSNEQFF TGTGCCAGCAGCTTCCTGGTGGGAGGATCGAATGAGCAGTTCTTC
TRBJ2-1 . TRBD2 TRBV20-1 CSADSGTDEANEQFF TGCAGTGCCGACAGCGGGACCGACGAGGCCAATGAGCAGTTCTTC
TRBJ1-2 . . TRBV6-5 CASSFLAAGAEGYTF TGTGCCAGCAGTTTCTTAGCCGCAGGGGCAGAGGGCTACACCTTC
TRBJ2-4 . . TRBV6-6 CASSPLRSGDIQYF TGTGCCAGCAGCCCTCTACGGTCAGGGGACATTCAGTACTTC
TRBJ2-3 few . TRBV10-3 CAISDSRTDTQYF TGTGCCATCAGTGACTCTCGCACAGATACGCAGTATTTT
TRBJ2-2 . TRBD2 TRBV2 CASSERSGGNTGELFF TGTGCCAGCAGTGAAAGGTCGGGGGGGAACACCGGGGAGCTGTTTTTT
TRBJ2-5 . . TRBV15 CATSPNEGAGETQYF TGTGCCACCAGCCCGAACGAGGGTGCAGGGGAGACCCAGTACTTC
TRBJ2-7 . TRBD1 TRBV9 CASSVVGQGDGEQYF TGTGCCAGCAGCGTAGTAGGACAGGGAGATGGCGAGCAGTACTTC
TRBJ2-7 few . TRBV20-1 CSARGVGQLYEQYF TGCAGTGCTAGAGGAGTTGGGCAGCTCTACGAGCAGTACTTC
TRBJ2-4 . TRBD2 TRBV6-1 CASSEVAGNPSEQYF TGTGCCAGCAGTGAAGTAGCGGGTAACCCGTCTGAGCAGTACTTC
TRBJ2-7 . . TRBV6-5 CASSLTIRSYSYEQYF TGTGCCAGCAGCCTCACGATTAGGTCATATTCCTACGAGCAGTACTTC
TRBJ1-4 . . TRBV18 CASSPGLGNEKLFF TGTGCCAGTTCGCCGGGACTCGGGAATGAAAAACTGTTTTTT
TRBJ2-7 . . TRBV7-9 CASSLFADRLEYEQYF TGTGCCAGCAGCTTATTTGCGGACAGATTAGAATACGAGCAGTACTTC
TRBJ2-2 . . TRBV12-3/TRBV12-4 CASTQPGGRRAGELFF TGTGCCAGCACCCAACCTGGGGGCCGGCGGGCCGGGGAGCTGTTTTTT
TRBJ1-1 . . TRBV20-1 CSARDPTQGNTEAFF TGCAGTGCTAGAGATCCCACACAGGGAAATACTGAAGCTTTCTTT
TRBJ2-7 . TRBD1 TRBV7-9 CASSLKGQGNEQYF TGTGCCAGCAGCTTAAAGGGACAGGGTAACGAGCAGTACTTC
TRBJ2-2 . TRBD2 TRBV4-3 CASSQDSAGGNTGELFF TGCGCCAGCAGCCAAGATTCAGCGGGGGGGAACACCGGGGAGCTGTTTTTT
TRBJ2-3 few TRBD2 TRBV11-3 CASSSPTSGSTDTQYF TGTGCCAGCAGCTCTCCGACTAGCGGGAGCACAGATACGCAGTATTTT
TRBJ2-2 . TRBD2 TRBV11-1 CASSLSAGVGTGELFF TGTGCCAGCAGCTTATCAGCGGGAGTGGGCACCGGGGAGCTGTTTTTT
TRBJ2-7 . . TRBV6-1 CASSEQGNEQYF TGTGCCAGCAGTGAACAGGGGAACGAGCAGTACTTC
TRBJ2-7 . . TRBV20-1 CSARDRGGKSYEQYF TGCAGTGCTAGAGACAGGGGTGGTAAGTCCTACGAGCAGTACTTC
TRBJ2-1 . TRBD1 TRBV5-1 CASSSPPGQVMDEQFF TGCGCCAGCAGCTCGCCACCGGGACAGGTTATGGATGAGCAGTTCTTC
TRBJ2-7 few . TRBV20-1 CSARDRILSSSYEQYF TGCAGTGCTAGAGATCGAATACTCTCGAGCTCCTACGAGCAGTACTTC
TRBJ2-5 many . TRBV20-1 CSARDYKETQYF TGCAGTGCCAGAGACTACAAAGAGACCCAGTACTTC
TRBJ2-5 . TRBD1 TRBV6-5 CASSSPRTGIGETQYF TGTGCCAGCAGTTCCCCCCGGACAGGTATTGGGGAGACCCAGTACTTC
TRBJ1-2 . TRBD1 TRBV25-1 CASSEYMQGGGYTF TGTGCCAGCAGTGAATACATGCAGGGGGGGGGCTACACCTTC
TRBJ2-7 . . TRBV12-3/TRBV12-4 CASGPPDTFSYEQYF TGTGCCAGCGGTCCACCGGACACCTTTTCCTACGAGCAGTACTTC